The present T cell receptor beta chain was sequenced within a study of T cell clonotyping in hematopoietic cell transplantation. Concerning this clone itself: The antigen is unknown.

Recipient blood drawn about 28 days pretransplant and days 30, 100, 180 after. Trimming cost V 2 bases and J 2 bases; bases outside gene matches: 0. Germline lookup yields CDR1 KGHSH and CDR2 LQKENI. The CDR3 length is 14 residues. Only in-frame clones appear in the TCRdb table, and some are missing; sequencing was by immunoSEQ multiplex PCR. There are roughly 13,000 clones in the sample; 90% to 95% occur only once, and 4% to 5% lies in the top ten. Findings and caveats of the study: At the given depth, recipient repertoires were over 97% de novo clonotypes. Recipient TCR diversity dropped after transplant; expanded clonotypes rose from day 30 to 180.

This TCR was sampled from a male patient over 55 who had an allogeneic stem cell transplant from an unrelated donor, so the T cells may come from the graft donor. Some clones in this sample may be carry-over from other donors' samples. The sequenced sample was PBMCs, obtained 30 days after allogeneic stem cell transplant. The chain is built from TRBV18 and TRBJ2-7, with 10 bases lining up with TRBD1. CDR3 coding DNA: TGTGCCAGCTCACCAGGACAGGGGGCCTACGAGCAGTACTTC. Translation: CASSPGQGAYEQYF. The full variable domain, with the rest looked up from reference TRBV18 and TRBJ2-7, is NAGVMQNPRHLVRRRGQEARLRCSPMKGHSHVYWYRQLPEEGLKFMVYLQKENIIDESGMPKERFSAEFPKEGPSILRIQQVVRGDSAAYFCASSPGQGAYEQYFGPGTRLTVT.